Listed below are T cell receptor beta chains from one sample, sequenced in a study of T cell changes during pregnancy in multiple sclerosis. Sequencing used immunoSEQ multiplex PCR; TCRdb keeps in-frame clones, though not all of them. The data contain more than 25,000 clones, about 89% of them singletons. The specimen was CD8+ T cells from peripheral blood mononuclear cells, collected in the third trimester of pregnancy. These receptors were obtained from a female donor with multiple sclerosis, enrolled in a pregnancy study. Each CDR3 is given with its conserved first and last residue. Each record gives: clone size, D gene, V gene, J gene, CDR3 protein, CDR3 DNA. The D gene is left open where the match is weak. Size tells how often a clone was seen (once, few, many) or the class of an expanded clone, and some rows leave it out.

size: NA; D: NA; V: TRBV5-6; J: TRBJ1-2; CDR3: CASSKATGGLRGGYTF; DNA: TGTGCCAGCAGTAAGGCAACAGGCGGTTTGCGGGGTGGCTACACCTTC
size: NA; D: TRBD2; V: TRBV7-9; J: TRBJ2-2; CDR3: CASSSRLATNTGELFF; DNA: TGTGCCAGCAGCTCTCGACTAGCCACGAACACCGGGGAGCTGTTTTTT
size: NA; D: NA; V: TRBV27; J: TRBJ2-6; CDR3: CASSSQGSGANVLTF; DNA: TGTGCCAGCAGTTCCCAGGGTTCCGGGGCCAACGTCCTGACTTTC
size: few; D: TRBD2; V: TRBV7-2; J: TRBJ2-5; CDR3: CASSDSGGQETQYF; DNA: TGTGCCAGCAGCGATTCGGGGGGGCAAGAGACCCAGTACTTC
size: NA; D: TRBD1; V: TRBV7-3; J: TRBJ1-1; CDR3: CASSLIRQGNTEAFF; DNA: TGTGCCAGCAGTCTGATCCGACAGGGCAACACTGAAGCTTTCTTT
size: once; D: NA; V: TRBV7-9; J: TRBJ2-3; CDR3: CASSSISTDTQYF; DNA: TGTGCCAGCAGCTCCATTAGCACAGATACGCAGTATTTT
size: few; D: TRBD1; V: TRBV7-6; J: TRBJ2-7; CDR3: CASSPGTGDHEQYF; DNA: TGTGCCAGCAGCCCCGGGACAGGGGACCACGAGCAGTACTTC
size: NA; D: TRBD1; V: TRBV10-3; J: TRBJ1-1; CDR3: CAISEGQGRLAEAFF; DNA: TGTGCCATCAGTGAAGGACAGGGTCGTTTGGCTGAAGCTTTCTTT
size: NA; D: NA; V: TRBV9; J: TRBJ2-2; CDR3: CASSGGVSRTGELFF; DNA: TGTGCCAGCAGCGGCGGGGTCTCTAGGACCGGGGAGCTGTTTTTT
size: medium-sized; D: NA; V: TRBV4-1; J: TRBJ1-5; CDR3: CASSQILQPQHF; DNA: TGCGCCAGCAGCCAAATTCTCCAGCCCCAGCATTTT
size: NA; D: NA; V: TRBV27; J: TRBJ2-6; CDR3: CASSLSRGRGSGANVLTF; DNA: TGTGCCAGCAGTTTATCTAGGGGTAGGGGCTCTGGGGCCAACGTCCTGACTTTC
size: NA; D: TRBD2; V: TRBV2; J: TRBJ2-3; CDR3: CASRGGAGGSTDTQYF; DNA: TGTGCCAGCAGGGGGGGAGCGGGAGGGAGCACAGATACGCAGTATTTT
size: NA; D: TRBD2; V: TRBV11-2; J: TRBJ2-1; CDR3: CASSSAVAGFNEQFF; DNA: TGTGCCAGCAGCTCAGCCGTAGCGGGTTTTAATGAGCAGTTCTTC
size: NA; D: NA; V: TRBV29-1; J: TRBJ1-1; CDR3: CSVDGGAYTEAFF; DNA: TGCAGCGTTGACGGCGGGGCGTACACTGAAGCTTTCTTT
size: NA; D: NA; V: TRBV5-4; J: TRBJ1-3; CDR3: CASSSTPGLGNTIYF; DNA: TGTGCCAGCAGCTCGACCCCAGGGTTGGGAAACACCATATATTTT
size: NA; D: NA; V: TRBV28; J: TRBJ2-7; CDR3: CASSLASWREQYF; DNA: TGTGCCAGCAGTTTGGCTAGTTGGCGGGAGCAGTACTTC
size: NA; D: NA; V: TRBV5-6; J: TRBJ2-3; CDR3: CASSLDISFPDTQYF; DNA: TGTGCCAGCAGCTTGGATATCTCGTTCCCAGATACGCAGTATTTT